These T cell receptor beta chains were read from a single sample in a study of shared clonotypes between healthy human individuals. Method: immunoSEQ multiplex PCR; TCRdb's copy keeps in-frame clones and lacks some. Counted here are roughly 2,300,000 clones, roughly 92% occurring once; the ten biggest clones make up around 0.4%. The source material was naive CD4+ T cells from PBMCs. The origin of the receptors is a man between 18 and 29 years old in good health. Some clones in this sample may be carry-over from other donors' samples. CDR3s include the opening cysteine and the closing phenylalanine or tryptophan. The D gene is left open where the match is weak.

TRBD2,14,TRBV5-1,TRBJ2-5,CASSSTGGQETQYF
.,16,TRBV5-1,TRBJ2-6,CASSPGQSGGANVLTF
.,15,TRBV5-1,TRBJ2-1,CASTNPGAQYNEQFF
.,17,TRBV27,TRBJ2-7,CASSLAPGPPITFEQYF
.,13,TRBV29-1,TRBJ1-1,CSVVHRLDTEAFF
TRBD2,20,TRBV27,TRBJ2-1,CASSSRSGTSGTPSYNEQFF
.,13,TRBV5-1,TRBJ2-3,CASSEASADTQYF
.,16,TRBV5-6,TRBJ2-7,CASRLTRDMWSYEQYF
TRBD2,16,TRBV2,TRBJ2-3,CASSGGAGGVVDTQYF
.,16,TRBV9,TRBJ2-6,CASSSYRDTGANVLTF
.,12,TRBV28,TRBJ1-2,CASRRDSYGYTF
.,17,TRBV5-4,TRBJ2-5,CASSWGRSARGGETQYF
TRBD1,16,TRBV7-2,TRBJ1-2,CASSLGGAGQGNGYTF
.,13,TRBV6-1,TRBJ1-2,CASSEASRGGYTF
.,12,TRBV7-3,TRBJ2-1,CASWYYYNEQFF
TRBD2,17,TRBV5-6,TRBJ2-3,CASSSGRSGSVTDTQYF
TRBD2,14,TRBV5-6,TRBJ2-7,CASSPTSGSSEQYF